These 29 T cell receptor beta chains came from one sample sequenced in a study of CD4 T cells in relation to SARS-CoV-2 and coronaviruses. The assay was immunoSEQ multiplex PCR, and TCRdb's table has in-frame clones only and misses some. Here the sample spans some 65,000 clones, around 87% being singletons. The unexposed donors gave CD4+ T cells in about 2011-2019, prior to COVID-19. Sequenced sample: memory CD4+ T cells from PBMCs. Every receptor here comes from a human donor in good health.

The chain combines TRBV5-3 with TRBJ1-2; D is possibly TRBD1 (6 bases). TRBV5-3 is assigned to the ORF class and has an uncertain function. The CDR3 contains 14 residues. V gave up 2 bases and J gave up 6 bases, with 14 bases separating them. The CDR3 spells CARSFPPGEDGYTF. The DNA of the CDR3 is TGTGCCAGAAGCTTCCCGCCAGGGGAGGATGGCTACACCTTC.

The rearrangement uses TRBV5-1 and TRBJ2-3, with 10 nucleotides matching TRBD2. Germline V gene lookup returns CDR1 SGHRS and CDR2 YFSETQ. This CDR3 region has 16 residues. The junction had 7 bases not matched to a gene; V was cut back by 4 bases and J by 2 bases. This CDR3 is CASSPGLAANTDTQYF. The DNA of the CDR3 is TGCGCCAGCAGCCCCGGACTAGCGGCCAACACAGATACGCAGTATTTT.

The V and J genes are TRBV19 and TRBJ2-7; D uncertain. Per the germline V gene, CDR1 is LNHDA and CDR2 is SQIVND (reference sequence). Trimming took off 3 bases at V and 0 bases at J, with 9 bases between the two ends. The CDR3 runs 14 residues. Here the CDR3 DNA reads TGTGCCAGTAGTATTTCACAGAACTCCTACGAGCAGTACTTC. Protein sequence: CASSISQNSYEQYF.

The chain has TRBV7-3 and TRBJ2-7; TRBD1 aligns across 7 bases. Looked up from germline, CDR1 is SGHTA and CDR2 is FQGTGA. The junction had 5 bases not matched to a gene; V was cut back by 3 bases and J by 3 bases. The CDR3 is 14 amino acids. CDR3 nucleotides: TGTGCCAGCAGCTTCCGTCCAGGGGGCTACGAGCAGTACTTC. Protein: CASSFRPGGYEQYF.

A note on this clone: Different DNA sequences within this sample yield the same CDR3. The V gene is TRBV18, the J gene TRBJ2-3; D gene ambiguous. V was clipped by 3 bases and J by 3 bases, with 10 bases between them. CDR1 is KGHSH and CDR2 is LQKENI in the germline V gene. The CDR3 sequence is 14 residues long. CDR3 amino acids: CASSPPSSTDTQYF. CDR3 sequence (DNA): TGTGCCAGCTCACCCCCATCTTCGACAGATACGCAGTATTTT.

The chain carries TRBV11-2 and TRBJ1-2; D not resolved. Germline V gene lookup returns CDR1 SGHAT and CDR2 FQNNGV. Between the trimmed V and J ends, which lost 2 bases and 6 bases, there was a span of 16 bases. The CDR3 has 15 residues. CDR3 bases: TGTGCCAGCAGCTTAAATATGTATCGGGAGAATGGCTACACCTTC. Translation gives CASSLNMYRENGYTF.

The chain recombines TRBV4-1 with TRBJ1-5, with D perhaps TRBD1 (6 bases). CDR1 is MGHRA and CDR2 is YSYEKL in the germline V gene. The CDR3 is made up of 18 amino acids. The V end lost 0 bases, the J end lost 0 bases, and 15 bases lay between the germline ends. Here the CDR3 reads CASSQDPTGSYSNQPQHF. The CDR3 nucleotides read TGCGCCAGCAGCCAAGACCCTACAGGGTCGTATAGCAATCAGCCCCAGCATTTT.

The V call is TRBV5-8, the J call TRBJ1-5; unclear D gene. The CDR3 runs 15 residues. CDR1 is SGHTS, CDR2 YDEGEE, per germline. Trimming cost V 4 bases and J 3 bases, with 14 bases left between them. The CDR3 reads CASSPRPGNNQPQHF. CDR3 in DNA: TGTGCCAGCAGCCCTAGGCCGGGTAACAATCAGCCCCAGCATTTT.

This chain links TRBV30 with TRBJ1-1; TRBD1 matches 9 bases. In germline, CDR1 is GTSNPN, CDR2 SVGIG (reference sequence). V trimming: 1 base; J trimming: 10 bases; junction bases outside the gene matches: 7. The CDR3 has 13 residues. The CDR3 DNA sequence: TGTGCCTGGAGTGGAACGGGACAGGGATCAGCTTTCTTT. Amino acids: CAWSGTGQGSAFF.

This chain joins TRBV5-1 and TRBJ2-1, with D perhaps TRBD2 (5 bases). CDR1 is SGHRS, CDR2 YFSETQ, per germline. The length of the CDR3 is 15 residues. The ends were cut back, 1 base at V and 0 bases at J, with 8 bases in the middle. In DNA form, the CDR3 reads TGCGCCAGCAGCTTGCAGCGGAGCTCCTACAATGAGCAGTTCTTC. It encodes CASSLQRSSYNEQFF.

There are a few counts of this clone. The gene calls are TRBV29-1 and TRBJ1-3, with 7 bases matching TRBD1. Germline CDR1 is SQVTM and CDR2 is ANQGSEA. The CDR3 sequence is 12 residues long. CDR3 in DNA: TGCGTGGGACAGAACTCTGGAAACACCATATATTTT. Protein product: CVGQNSGNTIYF.

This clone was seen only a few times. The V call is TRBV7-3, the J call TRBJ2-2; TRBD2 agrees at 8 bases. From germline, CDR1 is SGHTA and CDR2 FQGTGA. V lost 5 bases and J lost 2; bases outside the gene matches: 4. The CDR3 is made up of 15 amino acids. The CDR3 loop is CASSAGGANTGELFF. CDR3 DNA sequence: TGTGCCAGCAGCGCCGGGGGGGCTAACACCGGGGAGCTGTTTTTT. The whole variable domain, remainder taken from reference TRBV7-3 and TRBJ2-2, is GAGVSQTPSNKVTEKGKYVELRCDPISGHTALYWYRQSLGQGPEFLIYFQGTGAADDSGLPNDRFFAVRPEGSVSTLKIQRTERGDSAVYLCASSAGGANTGELFFGEGSRLTVL.

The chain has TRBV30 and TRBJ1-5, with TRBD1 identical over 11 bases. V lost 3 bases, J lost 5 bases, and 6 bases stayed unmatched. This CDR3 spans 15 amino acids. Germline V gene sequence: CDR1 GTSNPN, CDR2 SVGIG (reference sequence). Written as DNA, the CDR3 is TGTGCCTGGAGCCGGGACAGGGGGATGTATCAGCCCCAGCATTTT. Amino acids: CAWSRDRGMYQPQHF.

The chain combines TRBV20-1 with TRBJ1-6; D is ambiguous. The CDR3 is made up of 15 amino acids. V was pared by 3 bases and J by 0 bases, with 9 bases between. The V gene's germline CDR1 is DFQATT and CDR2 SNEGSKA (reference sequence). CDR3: CSASSVSSYNSPLHF. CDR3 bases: TGCAGTGCTAGTTCCGTAAGCTCCTATAATTCACCCCTCCACTTT.

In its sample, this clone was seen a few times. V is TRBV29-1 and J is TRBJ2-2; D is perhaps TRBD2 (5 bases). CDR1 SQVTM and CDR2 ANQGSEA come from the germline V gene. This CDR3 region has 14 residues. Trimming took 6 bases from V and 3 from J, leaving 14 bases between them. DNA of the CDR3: TGCAGCGTGGCATTTGTGAGGGACACCGGGGAGCTGTTTTTT. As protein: CSVAFVRDTGELFF.

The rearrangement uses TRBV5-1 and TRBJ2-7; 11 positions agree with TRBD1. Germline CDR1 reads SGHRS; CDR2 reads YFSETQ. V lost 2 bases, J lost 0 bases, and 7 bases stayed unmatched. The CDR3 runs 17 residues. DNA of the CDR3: TGCGCCAGCAGCTTTAGGACAGGGGGCGAAAGCTCCTACGAGCAGTACTTC. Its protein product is CASSFRTGGESSYEQYF. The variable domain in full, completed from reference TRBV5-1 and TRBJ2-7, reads KAGVTQTPRYLIKTRGQQVTLSCSPISGHRSVSWYQQTPGQGLQFLFEYFSETQRNKGNFPGRFSGRQFSNSRSEMNVSTLELGDSALYLCASSFRTGGESSYEQYFGPGTRLTVT.

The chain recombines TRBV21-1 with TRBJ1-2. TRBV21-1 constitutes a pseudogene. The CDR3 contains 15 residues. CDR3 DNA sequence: TGTGCCAGCAGCAAAGTGGATCCCCCTAACTATGGCTACACCTTC. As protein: CASSKVDPPNYGYTF.

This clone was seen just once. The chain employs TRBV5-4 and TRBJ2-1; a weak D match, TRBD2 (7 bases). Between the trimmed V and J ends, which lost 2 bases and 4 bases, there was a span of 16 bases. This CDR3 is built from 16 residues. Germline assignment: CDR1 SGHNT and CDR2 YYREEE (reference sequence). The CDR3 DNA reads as TGTGCCAGCAGCTTTGGGAGGGGGTCCTTATACAATGAGCAGTTCTTC. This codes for CASSFGRGSLYNEQFF.

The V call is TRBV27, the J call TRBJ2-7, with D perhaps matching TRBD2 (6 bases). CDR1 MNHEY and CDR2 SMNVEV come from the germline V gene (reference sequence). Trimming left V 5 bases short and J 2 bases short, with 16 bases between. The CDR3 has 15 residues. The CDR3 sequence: CASSPKGLQAYEQYF. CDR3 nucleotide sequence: TGTGCCAGCAGTCCCAAGGGACTCCAGGCCTACGAGCAGTACTTC.

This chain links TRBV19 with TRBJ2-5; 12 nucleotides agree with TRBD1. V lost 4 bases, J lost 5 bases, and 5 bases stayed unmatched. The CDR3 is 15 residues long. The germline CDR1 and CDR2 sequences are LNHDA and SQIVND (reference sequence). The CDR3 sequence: CASSKGQGASETQYF. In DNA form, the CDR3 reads TGTGCCAGTAGTAAGGGACAGGGGGCTTCGGAGACCCAGTACTTC.

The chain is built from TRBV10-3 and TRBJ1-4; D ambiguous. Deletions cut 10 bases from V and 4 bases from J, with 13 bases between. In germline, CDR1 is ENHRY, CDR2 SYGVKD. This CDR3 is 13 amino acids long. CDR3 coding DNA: TGTGCCACCTGGGAACCTAATAATGAAAAACTGTTTTTT. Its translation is CATWEPNNEKLFF.

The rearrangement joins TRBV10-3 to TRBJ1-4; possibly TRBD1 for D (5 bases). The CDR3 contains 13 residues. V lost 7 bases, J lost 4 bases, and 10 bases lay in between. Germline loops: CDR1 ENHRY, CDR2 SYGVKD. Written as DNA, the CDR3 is TGTGCCATCACCAGGGACCTTAATGAAAAACTGTTTTTT. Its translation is CAITRDLNEKLFF.

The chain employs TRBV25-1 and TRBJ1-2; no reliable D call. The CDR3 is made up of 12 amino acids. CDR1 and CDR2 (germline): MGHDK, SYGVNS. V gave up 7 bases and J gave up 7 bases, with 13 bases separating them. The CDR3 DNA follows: TGTGCCAGCAATACTTTAGTTTCTGGCTACACCTTC. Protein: CASNTLVSGYTF.

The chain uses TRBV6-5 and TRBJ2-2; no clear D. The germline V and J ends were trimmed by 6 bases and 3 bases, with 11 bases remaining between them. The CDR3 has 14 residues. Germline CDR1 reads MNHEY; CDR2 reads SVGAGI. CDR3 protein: CASRRFQYTGELFF. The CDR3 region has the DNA TGTGCCAGCAGGCGGTTTCAATACACCGGGGAGCTGTTTTTT.

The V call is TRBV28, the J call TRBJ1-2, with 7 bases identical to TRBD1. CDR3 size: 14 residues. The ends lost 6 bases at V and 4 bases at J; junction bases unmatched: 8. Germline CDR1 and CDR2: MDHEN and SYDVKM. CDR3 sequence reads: CASSRSQGSYGYTF. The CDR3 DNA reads TGTGCCAGCAGCCGATCACAGGGGTCCTATGGCTACACCTTC.

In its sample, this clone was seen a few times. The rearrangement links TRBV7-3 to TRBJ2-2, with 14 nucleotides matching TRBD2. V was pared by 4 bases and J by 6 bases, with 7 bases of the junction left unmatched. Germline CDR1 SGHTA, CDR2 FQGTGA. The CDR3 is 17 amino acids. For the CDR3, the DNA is TGTGCCAGCAGCTCCGGACTAGCGGGAGGTTCCGCCGGGGAGCTGTTTTTT. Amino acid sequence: CASSSGLAGGSAGELFF.

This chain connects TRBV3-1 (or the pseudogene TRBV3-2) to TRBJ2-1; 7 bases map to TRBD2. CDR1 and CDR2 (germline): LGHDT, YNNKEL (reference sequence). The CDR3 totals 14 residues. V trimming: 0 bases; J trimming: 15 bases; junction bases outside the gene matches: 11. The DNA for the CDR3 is TGTGCCAGCAGCCAAGATGGGGGGGATACCAGTCCGTTCTTC. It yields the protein CASSQDGGDTSPFF.

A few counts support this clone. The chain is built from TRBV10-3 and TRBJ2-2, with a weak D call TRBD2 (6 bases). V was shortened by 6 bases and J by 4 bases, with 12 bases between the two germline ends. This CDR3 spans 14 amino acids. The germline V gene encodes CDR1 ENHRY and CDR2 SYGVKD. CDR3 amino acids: CAIRTGEATGELFF. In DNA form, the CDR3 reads TGTGCCATCAGAACGGGGGAGGCCACCGGGGAGCTGTTTTTT.

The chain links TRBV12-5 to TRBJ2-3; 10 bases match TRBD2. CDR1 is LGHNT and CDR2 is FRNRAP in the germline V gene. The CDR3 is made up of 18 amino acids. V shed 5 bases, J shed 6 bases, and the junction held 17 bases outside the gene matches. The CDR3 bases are TGTGCTAGTGGTCCAGAAACCCTAGCGGGGGCCCGGTCGGATACGCAGTATTTT. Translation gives CASGPETLAGARSDTQYF. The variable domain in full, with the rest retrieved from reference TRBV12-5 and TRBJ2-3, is DARVTQTPRHKVTEMGQEVTMRCQPILGHNTVFWYRQTMMQGLELLAYFRNRAPLDDSGMPKDRFSAEMPDATLATLKIQPSEPRDSAVYFCASGPETLAGARSDTQYFGPGTRLTVL.